This T cell receptor (beta chain) was sequenced in a study of CD8 T cells in Susac syndrome. The CDR3 covers 15 residues. Looked up from germline, CDR1 is SGDLS and CDR2 is YYNGEE. V lost 0 bases, J lost 7 bases, and 13 bases lay in between. Random hexamers were used to reverse transcribe an amount of about 0.5 to 1 ug RNA. From the immunoSEQ multiplex PCR reads, TCRdb called clonotypes with MiXCR, one entry per CDR3 protein. The profile shows fewer than 150,000 distinct CDR3 sequences, approximately 93% of them singletons. The chain links TRBV9 to TRBJ1-4; D gene unclear. This TCR derives from a human donor with multiple sclerosis. Sequenced sample: CD4+ T cells from PBMCs. CDR3 sequence reads: CASSVGRDLGEKLFF. DNA for the CDR3: TGTGCCAGCAGCGTAGGGAGGGATCTAGGTGAAAAACTGTTTTTT.